This T cell receptor beta chain was sequenced for a study of blood T cell repertoires in COVID-19. Across the whole study: Sites across the United States, Italy and Spain contributed samples from acute and convalescent COVID-19. T cells, B-cell-depleted T cells, or PBMCs provided the cDNA or gDNA that served as material.

There are 14 residues in the CDR3. The germline V gene encodes CDR1 MNHEY and CDR2 SVGAGI. With V trimmed by 5 bases and J by 5 bases, 6 bases remained unmatched. Original data processing: Quantification of nucleated cells was approximated via reference gene primer amplification. Repertoires were generated with immunoSEQ multiplex PCR, while TCRdb's copy carries only in-frame clones and drops some. D and trimming come from the DNA, and the V and J calls and clone size come from that table. Among more than 150,000 clones listed, around 73% were seen once. A few counts support this clone. The chain joins TRBV6-5 to TRBJ1-2; 9 bases align to TRBD1. The receptor comes from a woman in her fifties or sixties who had recovered from COVID-19. The sequenced sample consisted of PBMCs or T cells enriched from blood (not recorded which). The chain's CDR3 is CASSQDRGAYGYTF. The CDR3 DNA is TGTGCCAGCAGTCAGGACAGGGGCGCGTATGGCTACACCTTC.